The sequence of this T cell receptor beta chain was determined in a study of beta chain features in type 1 diabetes. Study results and limitations: Using cDNA template may skew counts toward highly expressing activated cells.

Investigators reverse transcribed all isolated RNA, so they sequenced expressed TCRB transcripts. Generated by immunoSEQ multiplex PCR, the TCRdb table keeps only in-frame clones and is missing some. The repertoire has a few hundred thousand clones, 30% of them found once; the top ten carry 0.065%. A remark on this clone: Its antigen is not identified.

The ends were cut back, 4 bases at V and 0 bases at J, with 12 bases in the middle. CDR1 is SGDLS, CDR2 YYNGEE, per germline. The CDR3 covers 15 residues. This receptor was identified in a man aged 18 to 35 in good health. The chain uses TRBV9 and TRBJ2-3, with D possibly TRBD2 on 6 matching bases. Sequencing was performed on naive CD4+ T cells from blood. In nucleotides, the CDR3 is TGTGCCAGCAGCCCCCGCGGAGGGAGCACAGATACGCAGTATTTT. This translates into CASSPRGGSTDTQYF. Full variable domain (missing parts from reference TRBV9 and TRBJ2-3): DSGVTQTPKHLITATGQRVTLRCSPRSGDLSVYWYQQSLDQGLQFLIQYYNGEERAKGNILERFSAQQFPDLHSELNLSSLELGDSALYFCASSPRGGSTDTQYFGPGTRLTVL.